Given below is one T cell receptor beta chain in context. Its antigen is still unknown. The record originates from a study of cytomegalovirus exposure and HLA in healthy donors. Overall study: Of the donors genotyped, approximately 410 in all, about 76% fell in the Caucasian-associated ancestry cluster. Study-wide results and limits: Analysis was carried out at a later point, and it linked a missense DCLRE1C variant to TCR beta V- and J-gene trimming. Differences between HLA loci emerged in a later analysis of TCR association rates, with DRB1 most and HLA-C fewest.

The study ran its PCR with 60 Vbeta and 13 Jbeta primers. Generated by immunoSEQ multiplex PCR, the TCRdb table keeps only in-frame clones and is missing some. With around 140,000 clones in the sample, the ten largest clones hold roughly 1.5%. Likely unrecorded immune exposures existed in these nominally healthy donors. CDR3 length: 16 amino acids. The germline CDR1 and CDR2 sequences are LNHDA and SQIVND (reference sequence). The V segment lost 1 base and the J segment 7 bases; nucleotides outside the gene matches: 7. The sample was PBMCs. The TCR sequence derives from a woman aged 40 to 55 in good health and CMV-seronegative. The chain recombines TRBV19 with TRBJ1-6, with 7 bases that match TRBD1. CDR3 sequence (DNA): TGTGCCAGTAGTATAGCGGGACAGAGGTTGAATTCACCCCTCCACTTT. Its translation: CASSIAGQRLNSPLHF.